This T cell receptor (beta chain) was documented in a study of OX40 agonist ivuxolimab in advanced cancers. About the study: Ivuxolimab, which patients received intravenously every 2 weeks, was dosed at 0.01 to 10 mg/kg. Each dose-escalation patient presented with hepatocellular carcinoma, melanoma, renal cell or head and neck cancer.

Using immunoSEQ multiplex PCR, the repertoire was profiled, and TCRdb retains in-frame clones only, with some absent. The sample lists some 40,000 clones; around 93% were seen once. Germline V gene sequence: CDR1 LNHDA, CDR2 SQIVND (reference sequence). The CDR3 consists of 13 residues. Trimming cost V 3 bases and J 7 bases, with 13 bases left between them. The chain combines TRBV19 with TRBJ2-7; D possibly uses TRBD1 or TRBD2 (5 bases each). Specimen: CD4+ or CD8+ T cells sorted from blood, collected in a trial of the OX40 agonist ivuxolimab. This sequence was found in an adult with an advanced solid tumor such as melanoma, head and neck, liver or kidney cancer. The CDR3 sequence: CASSIALGVEQYF. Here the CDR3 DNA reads TGTGCCAGTAGTATCGCCCTGGGGGTAGAGCAGTACTTC.